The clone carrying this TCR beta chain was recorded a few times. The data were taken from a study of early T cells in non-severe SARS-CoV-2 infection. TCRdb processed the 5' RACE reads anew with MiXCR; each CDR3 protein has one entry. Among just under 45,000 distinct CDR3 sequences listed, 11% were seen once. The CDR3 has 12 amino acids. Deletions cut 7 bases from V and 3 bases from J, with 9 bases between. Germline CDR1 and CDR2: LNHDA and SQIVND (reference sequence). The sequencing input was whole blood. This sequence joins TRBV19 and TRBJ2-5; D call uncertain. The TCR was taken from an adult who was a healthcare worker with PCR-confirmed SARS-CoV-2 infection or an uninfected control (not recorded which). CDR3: CASNDGEETQYF. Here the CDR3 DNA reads TGTGCCAGTAATGACGGTGAAGAGACCCAGTACTTC.